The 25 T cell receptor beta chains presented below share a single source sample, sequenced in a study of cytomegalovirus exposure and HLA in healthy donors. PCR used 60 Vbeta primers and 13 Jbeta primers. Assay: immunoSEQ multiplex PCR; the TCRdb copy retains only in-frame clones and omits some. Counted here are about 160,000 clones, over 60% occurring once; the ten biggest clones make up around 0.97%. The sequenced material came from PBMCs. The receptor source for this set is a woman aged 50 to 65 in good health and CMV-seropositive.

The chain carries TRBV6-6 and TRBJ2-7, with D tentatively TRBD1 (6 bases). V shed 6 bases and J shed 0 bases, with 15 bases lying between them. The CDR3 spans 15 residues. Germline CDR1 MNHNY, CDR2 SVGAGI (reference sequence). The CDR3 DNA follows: TGTGCCAGCAGCCGCGACGGACAGTCCTCCTACGAGCAGTACTTC. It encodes CASSRDGQSSYEQYF.

The CDR3 region is CASSPTLGQGSEKLFF. The CDR3, as DNA: TGTGCCAGCAGCCCTACACTTGGACAGGGGAGTGAAAAACTGTTTTTT. The chain is built from TRBV7-9 and TRBJ1-4, with 9 bases lining up with TRBD1. The CDR3 covers 16 residues. Trimming took 5 bases from V and 7 from J; bases not matched to a gene: 11. Looked up from germline, CDR1 is SEHNR and CDR2 is FQNEAQ (reference sequence). Supplemented by reference TRBV7-9 and TRBJ1-4, the full variable domain reads DTGVSQNPRHKITKRGQNVTFRCDPISEHNRLYWYRQTLGQGPEFLTYFQNEAQLEKSRLLSDRFSAERPKGSFSTLEIQRTEQGDSAMYLCASSPTLGQGSEKLFFGSGTQLSVL.

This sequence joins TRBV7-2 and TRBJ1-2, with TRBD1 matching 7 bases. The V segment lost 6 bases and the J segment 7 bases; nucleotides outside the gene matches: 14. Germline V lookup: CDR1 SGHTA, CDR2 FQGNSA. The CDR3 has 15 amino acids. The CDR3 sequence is CASSPGQVGGGGYTF. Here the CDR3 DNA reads TGTGCCAGCAGTCCCGGACAGGTCGGAGGCGGTGGCTACACCTTC.

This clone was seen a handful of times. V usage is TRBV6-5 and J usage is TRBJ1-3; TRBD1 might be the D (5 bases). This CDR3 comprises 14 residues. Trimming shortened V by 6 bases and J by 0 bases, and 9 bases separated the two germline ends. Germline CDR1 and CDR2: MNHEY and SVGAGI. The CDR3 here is CASSQGNSGNTIYF. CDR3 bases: TGTGCCAGCAGCCAGGGAAACTCTGGAAACACCATATATTTT.

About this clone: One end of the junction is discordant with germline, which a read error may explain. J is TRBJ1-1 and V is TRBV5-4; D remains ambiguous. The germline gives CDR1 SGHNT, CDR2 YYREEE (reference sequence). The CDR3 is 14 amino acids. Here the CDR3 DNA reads TGTGCCGGCAGCTTGATCGGGATGAACACTGAAGCTTTCTTT. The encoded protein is CAGSLIGMNTEAFF.

The CDR3 loop is CASSYGTRNLSPLHF. CDR3 nucleotides: TGTGCCAGCAGCTACGGGACACGGAACCTTTCACCCCTCCACTTT. The J gene is TRBJ1-6, the V gene TRBV6-5; D might be TRBD1 (6 bases). V was cut by 6 bases and J by 9 bases, with 18 bases left in between. There are 15 residues in the CDR3. Germline CDR1 MNHEY, CDR2 SVGAGI.

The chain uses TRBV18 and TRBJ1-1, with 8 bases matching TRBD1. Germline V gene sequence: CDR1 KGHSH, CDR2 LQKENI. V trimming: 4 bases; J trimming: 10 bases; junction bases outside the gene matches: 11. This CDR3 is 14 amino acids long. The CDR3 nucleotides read TGTGCCAGCTCACGGACGGGACAGGCCGAGGGAGCTTTCTTT. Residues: CASSRTGQAEGAFF.

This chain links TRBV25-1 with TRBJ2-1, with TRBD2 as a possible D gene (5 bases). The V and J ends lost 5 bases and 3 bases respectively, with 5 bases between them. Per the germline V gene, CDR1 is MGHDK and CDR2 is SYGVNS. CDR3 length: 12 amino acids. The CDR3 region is CASSRGYNEQFF. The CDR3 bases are TGTGCCAGCAGTCGGGGCTACAATGAGCAGTTCTTC.

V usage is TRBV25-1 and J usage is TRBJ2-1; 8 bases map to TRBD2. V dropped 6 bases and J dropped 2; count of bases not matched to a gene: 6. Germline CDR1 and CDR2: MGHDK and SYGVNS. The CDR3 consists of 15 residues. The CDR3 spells CASSRPGLAYNEQFF. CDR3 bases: TGTGCCAGCAGCCGCCCGGGACTAGCCTACAATGAGCAGTTCTTC.

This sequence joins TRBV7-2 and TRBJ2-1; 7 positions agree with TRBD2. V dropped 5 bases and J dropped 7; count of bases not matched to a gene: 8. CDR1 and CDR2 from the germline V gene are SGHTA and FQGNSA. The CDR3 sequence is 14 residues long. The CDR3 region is CASSRQTGGNEQFF. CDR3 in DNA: TGTGCCAGCAGCCGTCAAACGGGAGGAAATGAGCAGTTCTTC.

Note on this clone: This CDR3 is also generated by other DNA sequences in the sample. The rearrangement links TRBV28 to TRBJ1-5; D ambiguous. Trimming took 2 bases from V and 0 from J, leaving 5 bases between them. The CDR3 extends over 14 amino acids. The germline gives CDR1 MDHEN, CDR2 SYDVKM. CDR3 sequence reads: CASSLGGSNQPQHF. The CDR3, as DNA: TGTGCCAGCAGTTTAGGCGGTAGCAATCAGCCCCAGCATTTT.

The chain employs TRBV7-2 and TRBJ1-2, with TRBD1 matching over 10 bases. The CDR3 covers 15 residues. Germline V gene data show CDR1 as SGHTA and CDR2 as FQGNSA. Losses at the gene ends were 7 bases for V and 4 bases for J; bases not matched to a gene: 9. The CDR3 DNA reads TGTGCCAGCACCCCCGACAGGGGGCAGGGCTATGGCTACACCTTC. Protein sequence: CASTPDRGQGYGYTF.

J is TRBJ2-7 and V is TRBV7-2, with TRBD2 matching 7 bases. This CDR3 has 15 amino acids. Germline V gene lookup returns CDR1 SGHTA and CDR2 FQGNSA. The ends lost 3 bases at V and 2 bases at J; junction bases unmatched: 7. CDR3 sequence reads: CASSFQRGTPYEQYF. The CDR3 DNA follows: TGTGCCAGCAGCTTCCAGCGGGGAACCCCCTACGAGCAGTACTTC.

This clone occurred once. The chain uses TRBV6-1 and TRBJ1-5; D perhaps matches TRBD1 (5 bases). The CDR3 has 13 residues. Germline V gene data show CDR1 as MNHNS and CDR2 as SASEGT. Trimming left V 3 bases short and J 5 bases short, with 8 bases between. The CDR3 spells CASSDSGDQPQHF. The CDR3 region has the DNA TGTGCCAGCAGTGATTCGGGGGATCAGCCCCAGCATTTT.

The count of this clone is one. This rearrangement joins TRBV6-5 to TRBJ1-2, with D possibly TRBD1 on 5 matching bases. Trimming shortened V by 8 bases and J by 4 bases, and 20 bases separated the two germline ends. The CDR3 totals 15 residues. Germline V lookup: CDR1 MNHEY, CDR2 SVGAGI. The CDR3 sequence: CASGPTGLQGYGYTF. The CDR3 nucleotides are TGTGCCAGCGGCCCCACCGGTCTTCAGGGCTATGGCTACACCTTC.

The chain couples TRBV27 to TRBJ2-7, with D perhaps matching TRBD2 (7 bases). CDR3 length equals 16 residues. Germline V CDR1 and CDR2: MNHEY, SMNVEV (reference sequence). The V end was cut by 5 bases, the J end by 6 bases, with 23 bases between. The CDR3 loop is CASSPPGGRALGEQYF. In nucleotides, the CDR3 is TGTGCCAGCAGTCCCCCCGGGGGGCGAGCTTTAGGCGAGCAGTACTTC.

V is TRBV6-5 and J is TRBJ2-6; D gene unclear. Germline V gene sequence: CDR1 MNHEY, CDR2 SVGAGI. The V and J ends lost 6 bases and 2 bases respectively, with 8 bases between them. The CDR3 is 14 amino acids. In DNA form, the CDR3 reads TGTGCCAGCAGGTACAGCGCTGGGGCCAACGTCCTGACTTTC. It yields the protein CASRYSAGANVLTF.

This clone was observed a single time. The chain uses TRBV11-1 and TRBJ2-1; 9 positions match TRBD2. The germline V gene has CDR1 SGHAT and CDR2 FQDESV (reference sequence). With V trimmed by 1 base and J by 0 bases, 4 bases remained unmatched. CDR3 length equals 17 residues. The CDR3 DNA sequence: TGTGCCAGCAGCTTAGGCGGGAGGGCTCCCTCCTACAATGAGCAGTTCTTC. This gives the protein CASSLGGRAPSYNEQFF. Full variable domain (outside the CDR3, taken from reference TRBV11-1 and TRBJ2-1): EAEVAQSPRYKITEKSQAVAFWCDPISGHATLYWYRQILGQGPELLVQFQDESVVDDSQLPKDRFSAERLKGVDSTLKIQPAELGDSAMYLCASSLGGRAPSYNEQFFGPGTRLTVL.

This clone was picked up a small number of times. The CDR3 loop reads CASSEGQSYGYTF. The CDR3 DNA reads as TGTGCCAGCAGTGAAGGACAGAGCTATGGCTACACCTTC. The V and J genes are TRBV2 and TRBJ1-2; tentatively, D is TRBD1 (5 bases). The germline V and J ends were trimmed by 1 base and 4 bases, with 7 bases remaining between them. From germline, CDR1 is SNHLY and CDR2 FYNNEI. The CDR3 has 13 residues.

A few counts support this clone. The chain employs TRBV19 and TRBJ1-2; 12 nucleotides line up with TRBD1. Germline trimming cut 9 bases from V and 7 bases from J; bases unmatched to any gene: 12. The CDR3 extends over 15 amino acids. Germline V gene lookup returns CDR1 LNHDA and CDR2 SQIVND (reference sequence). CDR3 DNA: TGTGCCAGCCGCGATCCGGGACAGGGGGCTTTTGGCTACACCTTC. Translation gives CASRDPGQGAFGYTF.

The CDR3 DNA sequence: TGTGCCAGCAGTTTCAGAAACACCGGGGAGCTGTTTTTT. It yields the protein CASSFRNTGELFF. J is TRBJ2-2 and V is TRBV27; D unclear. CDR1 is MNHEY, CDR2 SMNVEV, per germline (reference sequence). Trimming removed 3 bases from V and 2 bases from J, with 4 bases in between. CDR3 length equals 13 residues.

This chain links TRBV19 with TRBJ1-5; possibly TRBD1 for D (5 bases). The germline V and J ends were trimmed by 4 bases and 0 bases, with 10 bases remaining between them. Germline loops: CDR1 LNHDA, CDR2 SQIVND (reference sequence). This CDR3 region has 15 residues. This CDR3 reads CASSKGPVSNQPQHF. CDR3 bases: TGTGCCAGTAGTAAGGGGCCTGTTAGCAATCAGCCCCAGCATTTT.

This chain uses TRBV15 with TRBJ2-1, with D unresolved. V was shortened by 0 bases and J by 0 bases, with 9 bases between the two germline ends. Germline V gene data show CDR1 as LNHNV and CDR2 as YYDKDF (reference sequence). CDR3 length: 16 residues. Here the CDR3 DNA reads TGTGCCACCAGCAGAGATAGGAGCGCCTCCTACAATGAGCAGTTCTTC. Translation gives CATSRDRSASYNEQFF. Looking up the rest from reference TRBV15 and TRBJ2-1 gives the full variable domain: DAMVIQNPRYQVTQFGKPVTLSCSQTLNHNVMYWYQQKSSQAPKLLFHYYDKDFNNEADTPDNFQSRRPNTSFCFLDIRSPGLGDTAMYLCATSRDRSASYNEQFFGPGTRLTVL.

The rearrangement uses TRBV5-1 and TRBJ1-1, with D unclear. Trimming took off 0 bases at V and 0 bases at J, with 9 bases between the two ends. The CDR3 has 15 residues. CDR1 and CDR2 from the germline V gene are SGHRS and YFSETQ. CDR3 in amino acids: CASSLVSDMNTEAFF. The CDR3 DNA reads TGCGCCAGCAGCTTGGTATCAGACATGAACACTGAAGCTTTCTTT.

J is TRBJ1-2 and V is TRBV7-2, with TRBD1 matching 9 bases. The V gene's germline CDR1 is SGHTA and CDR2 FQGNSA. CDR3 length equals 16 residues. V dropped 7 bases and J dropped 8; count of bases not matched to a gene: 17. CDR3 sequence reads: CASKAGTGPTLGGYTF. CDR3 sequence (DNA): TGTGCCAGCAAGGCAGGGACAGGGCCTACCTTGGGGGGCTACACCTTC.